What follows is one T cell receptor beta chain and its context. This clone was observed a single time. The target of this receptor is not known. The sample holds no much larger clone one base away, and base qualities are not on file. The CDR3 measures 16 amino acids from cysteine to phenylalanine. The CDR3 DNA has 48 bases and is translated from base 1. In the germline V gene (reference sequence), CDR1 corresponds to SGHKS and CDR2 to YYEKEE. The trim is 0 bases for V and 3 bases for J, with a gap of 15 bases between the germline ends. The source of the sample is a study of T cell responses to AZD1222 COVID-19 vaccine (dated by TCRdb to about 2021). At the level of the whole study: AZD1222 recipients with second doses at about 4 weeks or about 12 weeks were pooled, because spike-specific TCR depth and breadth did not differ between schedules. A total of just over 230 trial participants underwent TCR sequencing, of whom approximately 200 had received two doses of AZD1222 and some 25 had received two doses of the MenACWY control vaccine. Trial participants were enrolled by age into 18-55, 56-69 and 70-plus year subgroups, with 148, 28 and 57 TCR-sequenced participants respectively.

What the authors observed across the whole study: Because no day 14 peak-response samples were available, repertoires were characterized only after the peak T cell response. Epitopes outside the regions mutated in the B.1.351 and B.1.1.7 variants were reportedly recognized by nearly half of the unique spike-specific TCRs. Participants were mostly white British, with more females than males. The authors suggested clonal diversity may have been underestimated. The whole spike protein was spanned by vaccine-associated CD4 TCRs, and dominant responses were seen in regions 160-218 and 743-854. Conclusions about previously exposed vaccinees are limited because only five to seven AZD1222 recipients were SARS-CoV-2 seropositive at baseline. After two AZD1222 doses, both the breadth and the depth of spike-specific TCRs were significantly higher than at day 0 and than in MenACWY recipients. In the small 56-69-year group, the increase in depth fell short of significance, most likely because of low power.

The CDR3 regions of human TCRbeta chains were analyzed by immunosequencing. The original methods were these. Repertoire TCRs were matched against a reference library of SARS-CoV-2-specific TCRs generated with the MIRA antigen-specificity platform. Breadth was defined as the fraction of unique TCRs that were SARS-CoV-2-associated. Depth was defined as the fraction of total T cells that were SARS-CoV-2-associated. Each spike-specific TCR was assigned to its reactive spike region and to a CD4 or CD8 class using the MIRA data. Log10-transformed breadth and depth values were compared by one-way ANOVA with Sidak's multiple comparisons tests. What TCRdb holds here is the immuneACCESS table cut down to in-frame rearrangements. Part of the clones is not present; checked against another copy, under half of the missing clones reflect an unresolved V gene, and the others are unexplained. V and J calls and clone size are as listed in that table; D and trimming were resolved from the DNA. Present in this sample are 140,000 to 150,000 clones, around 91% of which were seen just once. Approximately 1.5% of the sample comes from the top ten.

The time point label of this sample denotes: baseline before first vaccination. The vaccinee samples were drawn from two UK trials, COV001 and COV002, one of which was a single-blind randomized controlled phase 2/3 trial testing AZD1222 (ChAdOx1 nCoV-19) in healthy adults. Trial participant PBMC samples were collected at day 0 and day 28 after the second dose for TCRbeta chain sequencing. The receptor's source is an adult in good health. Sequencing was performed on peripheral blood, taken on day 0 of AZD1222 vaccination. The rearranged segments are TRBV5-5 and TRBJ1-2; no confident D gene assignment can be made. The CDR3 reads as follows: CASSLVRTERDYGYTF. In nucleotide form, the sequence is TGTGCCAGCAGCTTGGTTCGGACGGAAAGGGACTATGGCTACACCTTC.